This passage covers 32 T cell receptor beta chains from one sample sequenced in a study of T cells in Graves' hyperthyroidism and ophthalmopathy. It was RNA transcripts that yielded the amplified TCR beta CDR3 regions. During a first-round RT-PCR of the TCR CDR3, the HTBI primer set was used. TCRdb analysed the multiplex PCR reads with MiXCR anew, one entry per CDR3 protein. The repertoire holds about 380,000 distinct CDR3 sequences, with roughly 12% as singletons. What was sequenced was blood. Source of these receptors: a man aged 25-40 years with Graves' hyperthyroidism that later progressed to Graves' ophthalmopathy.

This clonotype showed up many times. CDR3 protein: CASRTGDRETQYF. Written as DNA, the CDR3 is TGTGCCAGCAGAACAGGGGATAGAGAGACCCAGTACTTC. The chain combines TRBV6-1 with TRBJ2-5; 7 bases line up with TRBD1. The CDR3 contains 13 residues. V was clipped by 6 bases and J by 4 bases; unmatched bases: 5. CDR1 MNHNS and CDR2 SASEGT come from the germline V gene.

The rearrangement uses TRBV3-1 and TRBJ1-4; 7 nucleotides line up with TRBD1. Trimming at V came to 4 bases and at J to 2 bases, leaving 10 bases not matched to a gene. CDR3 length: 17 amino acids. The germline CDR1 and CDR2 sequences are LGHDT and YNNKEL (reference sequence). Here the CDR3 DNA reads TGTGCCAGCAGCCCCGGACAGGCCGGACTTACTAATGAAAAACTGTTTTTT. Translation gives CASSPGQAGLTNEKLFF.

This clonotype has at least ten counts. The chain employs TRBV5-6 and TRBJ1-2; D unresolved. With 0 bases removed from V and 1 base from J, the gap between germline ends came to 10 bases. Germline V lookup: CDR1 SGHDT, CDR2 YYEEEE. The CDR3 extends over 15 amino acids. DNA of the CDR3: TGTGCCAGCAGCTTGGAGGTCCTCCTTAACTATGGCTACACCTTC. Translating it yields CASSLEVLLNYGYTF.

This clonotype was picked up a small number of times. This rearrangement joins TRBV9 to TRBJ1-5, with 7 bases that match TRBD1. Germline V gene sequence: CDR1 SGDLS, CDR2 YYNGEE. V dropped 4 bases and J dropped 5; count of bases not matched to a gene: 9. The CDR3 is 15 amino acids. DNA for the CDR3: TGTGCCAGCAGCAGAATAGGGGGCCGGGATCAGCCCCAGCATTTT. Translating gives CASSRIGGRDQPQHF.

This clonotype was seen many times. This chain connects TRBV11-2 to TRBJ2-7; tentatively, D is TRBD2 (5 bases). CDR3 length: 13 amino acids. The V gene's germline CDR1 is SGHAT and CDR2 FQNNGV. Trimming shortened V by 4 bases and J by 5 bases, and 12 bases separated the two germline ends. The CDR3 reads CASSSGRPHEQYF. CDR3 DNA: TGTGCCAGCAGCTCGGGAAGGCCCCACGAGCAGTACTTC.

This clonotype was detected many times. The chain has TRBV3-1 and TRBJ1-1, with a tentative D call TRBD1 (5 bases). With 8 bases removed from V and 4 bases from J, the gap between germline ends came to 26 bases. The CDR3 runs to 17 residues. Germline CDR1 and CDR2: LGHDT and YNNKEL (reference sequence). CDR3 bases: TGTGCCAGCCGGCCACTTCCGGGGTCGTCAGGGACCACTGAAGCTTTCTTT. This translates into CASRPLPGSSGTTEAFF.

About this clonotype itself: A read error may explain this, as a much larger clone is one base away. V usage is TRBV7-8 and J usage is TRBJ1-1, with 11 bases identical to TRBD1. Trimming cost V 1 base and J 6 bases; bases outside gene matches: 4. Per the germline V gene, CDR1 is SGHVS and CDR2 is FQNEAQ. There are 15 residues in the CDR3. The CDR3 nucleotides are TGTGCCAGCAGCTTAGTTGGGACAGGGGGGGCTGAAGCTTTCTTT. Translation gives CASSLVGTGGAEAFF.

In this sample, this clonotype turned up a few times. The rearrangement joins TRBV30 to TRBJ2-1; 10 bases fit TRBD2. From germline, CDR1 is GTSNPN and CDR2 SVGIG (reference sequence). Trimming cost V 4 bases and J 4 bases; bases outside gene matches: 4. CDR3 size: 14 residues. The CDR3 DNA is TGTGCCTGGAAAAGCGGGGGGGGGTACAATGAGCAGTTCTTC. It codes for CAWKSGGGYNEQFF. The whole variable domain, filled in from reference TRBV30 and TRBJ2-1, reads SQTIHQWPATLVQPVGSPLSLECTVEGTSNPNLYWYRQAAGRGLQLLFYSVGIGQISSEVPQNLSASRPQDRQFILSSKKLLLSDSGFYLCAWKSGGGYNEQFFGPGTRLTVL.

This clonotype has at least ten counts. This rearrangement joins TRBV7-2 to TRBJ2-1, with TRBD2 matching 14 bases. V lost 0 bases and J lost 9; bases outside the gene matches: 7. This CDR3 comprises 17 residues. Germline CDR1 SGHTA, CDR2 FQGNSA. CDR3 nucleotides: TGTGCCAGCAGCTTAGCTTCCCCGGGACTAGCGGGGGCTGAGCAGTTCTTC. This sequence encodes CASSLASPGLAGAEQFF.

This clonotype was recorded many times. This sequence joins TRBV15 and TRBJ1-5; the D is unclear. The germline CDR1 and CDR2 sequences are LNHNV and YYDKDF (reference sequence). The germline V and J ends were trimmed by 1 base and 6 bases, with 22 bases remaining between them. The CDR3 totals 18 residues. The CDR3 sequence is CATSRGAYEVTASQPQHF. For the CDR3, the DNA is TGTGCCACCAGCAGAGGGGCCTACGAGGTAACGGCCAGTCAGCCCCAGCATTTT.

This clonotype was observed many times. The CDR3 region is CSATPGLGKETQYF. The CDR3, as DNA: TGCAGTGCTACCCCCGGCTTGGGGAAAGAGACCCAGTACTTC. The chain couples TRBV20-1 to TRBJ2-5; D is uncertain. CDR1 DFQATT and CDR2 SNEGSKA come from the germline V gene (reference sequence). The CDR3 spans 14 residues. Trimming pared 4 bases from V and 3 bases from J, leaving 15 bases between.

In its sample, this clonotype was seen many times. The CDR3 reads CASSLLRGEGYTF. In nucleotides, the CDR3 is TGTGCCAGCAGCCTCTTGAGAGGGGAAGGCTACACCTTC. The rearrangement uses TRBV2 and TRBJ1-2; tentatively, D is TRBD1 (5 bases). The CDR3 spans 13 residues. Trimming left V 6 bases short and J 8 bases short, with 16 bases between. The V gene's germline CDR1 is SNHLY and CDR2 FYNNEI. Combining the CDR3 with reference TRBV2 and TRBJ1-2 gives the whole variable domain EPEVTQTPSHQVTQMGQEVILRCVPISNHLYFYWYRQILGQKVEFLVSFYNNEISEKSEIFDDQFSVERPDGSNFTLKIRSTKLEDSAMYFCASSLLRGEGYTFGSGTRLTVV.

This clonotype was seen a few times. Because it lacks the conserved phenylalanine or tryptophan at the end, this CDR3 is likely a read error. V is TRBV25-1 and J is TRBJ1-1; 8 bases fit TRBD1. In germline, CDR1 is MGHDK, CDR2 SYGVNS. V dropped 1 base and J dropped 0; count of bases not matched to a gene: 7. The CDR3 spans 17 residues. The CDR3: CASSESQGAAMNTEAFL. In DNA, the CDR3 is TGTGCCAGCAGTGAATCCCAGGGGGCGGCTATGAACACTGAAGCTTTCCTT.

Many counts were recorded for this clonotype. The chain joins TRBV10-1 to TRBJ2-2, with D perhaps TRBD2 (5 bases). This CDR3 region has 13 residues. CDR1 is WNHNN and CDR2 is SYGVQD in the germline V gene (reference sequence). V was cut by 3 bases and J by 4 bases, with 6 bases left in between. The CDR3 spells CASSDGLTGELFF. The CDR3 DNA reads as TGCGCCAGCAGTGATGGACTCACCGGGGAGCTGTTTTTT.

This clonotype was found many times. The chain combines TRBV12-3 or TRBV12-4 with TRBJ2-1; TRBD1 matches 10 bases. The V and J ends lost 8 bases and 4 bases, in that order; junction bases with no gene match: 11. The CDR3 loop spans 16 amino acids. CDR3 nucleotide sequence: TGTGCCAGCCGGGGGATACGGACAGGGGGGTACAATGAGCAGTTCTTC. As protein: CASRGIRTGGYNEQFF.

The sample holds many counts of this clonotype. This chain uses TRBV7-2 with TRBJ1-5; D remains unclear. There are 13 residues in the CDR3. V lost 2 bases and J 9 bases, leaving 11 bases between the germline ends. From germline, CDR1 is SGHTA and CDR2 FQGNSA. The CDR3 loop reads CASSLLIDSPQHF. The CDR3 DNA reads as TGTGCCAGCAGCTTACTTATAGACTCGCCCCAGCATTTT.

This clonotype was recorded many times. The chain is built from TRBV11-2 and TRBJ2-7; D is ambiguous. V shed 0 bases and J shed 3 bases, with 6 bases lying between them. CDR3 length: 13 amino acids. Germline loops: CDR1 SGHAT, CDR2 FQNNGV. The DNA of the CDR3 is TGTGCCAGCAGCTTAGAGGCAGACTACGAGCAGTACTTC. This gives the protein CASSLEADYEQYF.

In regard to this clonotype: This could be a read error, since a much larger clone is one nucleotide away. The genes are TRBV28 and TRBJ2-5; TRBD1 matches at 7 bases. Germline V gene lookup returns CDR1 MDHEN and CDR2 SYDVKM. The J segment lost 1 base and the V segment lost 5 bases, leaving 7 bases of the junction unmatched. This CDR3 comprises 15 residues. CDR3 bases: TGTGCCAGCAGTGTCAGAGGGACAGTCCAAGAGACCCAGTACTTC. Translation gives CASSVRGTVQETQYF.

There are many counts of this clonotype. The chain uses TRBV5-8 and TRBJ2-7, with D perhaps being TRBD1 or TRBD2 (5 bases each). Trimming left V 6 bases short and J 6 bases short, with 16 bases between. The germline V gene encodes CDR1 SGHTS and CDR2 YDEGEE. The CDR3 consists of 13 residues. CDR3 sequence (DNA): TGTGCCAGCACCGGGACCCTCGAAGGCGAGCAGTACTTC. This gives the protein CASTGTLEGEQYF. Complete variable domain (other parts from reference TRBV5-8 and TRBJ2-7): EAGVTQSPTHLIKTRGQQATLRCSPISGHTSVYWYQQALGLGLQFLLWYDEGEERNRGNFPPRFSGRQFPNYSSELNVNALELEDSALYLCASTGTLEGEQYFGPGTRLTVT.

This clonotype was detected only a few times. The chain is built from TRBV12-3 or TRBV12-4 and TRBJ2-3; 14 bases line up with TRBD2. The V gene end was trimmed by 6 bases and the J gene end by 4 bases; junction bases not matched to a gene: 6. The CDR3 contains 16 residues. This CDR3 reads CASRPTSGGAPDTQYF. The CDR3 coding sequence is TGTGCCAGCAGGCCGACTAGCGGGGGGGCCCCAGATACGCAGTATTTT.

In this sample, this clonotype turned up many times. V usage is TRBV2 and J usage is TRBJ1-6; D possibly corresponds to TRBD1 (5 bases). V lost 3 bases to trimming and J lost 10 bases, with 13 bases between them. The V gene's germline CDR1 is SNHLY and CDR2 FYNNEI. The CDR3 runs 14 residues. The CDR3 reads CASSESGGWSPLHF. The CDR3 DNA reads as TGTGCCAGCAGTGAGTCCGGGGGTTGGTCACCCCTCCACTTT.

V is TRBV10-3 and J is TRBJ1-6; D is perhaps TRBD1 (5 bases). CDR1 is ENHRY, CDR2 SYGVKD, per germline. The CDR3 sequence is 17 residues long. Trimming stripped 0 bases from V and 7 bases from J, with 16 bases between. CDR3 coding DNA: TGTGCCATCAGTGAGTCACCCAGGGAGGCACAAAATTCACCCCTCCACTTT. It translates to CAISESPREAQNSPLHF.

This clonotype occurred many times. V and J are TRBV12-3 or TRBV12-4 and TRBJ1-2; D not certain. V lost 5 bases, J lost 8 bases, and 15 bases lay in between. The CDR3 totals 13 residues. The CDR3 loop reads CASSPLARRGYTF. In nucleotides, the CDR3 is TGTGCCAGCAGTCCCTTGGCACGGAGGGGCTACACCTTC.

Many counts were recorded for this clonotype. The V gene is TRBV7-2, the J gene TRBJ2-5, with D perhaps assigned TRBD1 or TRBD2 (6 bases each). The CDR3 totals 14 residues. Germline CDR1 and CDR2: SGHTA and FQGNSA. With 2 bases removed from V and 3 bases from J, the gap between germline ends came to 10 bases. The CDR3 protein is CASSLTGAKETQYF. The DNA of the CDR3 is TGTGCCAGCAGCTTAACGGGGGCGAAAGAGACCCAGTACTTC. The variable domain in full, with the rest retrieved from reference TRBV7-2 and TRBJ2-5, is GAGVSQSPSNKVTEKGKDVELRCDPISGHTALYWYRQSLGQGLEFLIYFQGNSAPDKSGLPSDRFSAERTGGSVSTLTIQRTQQEDSAVYLCASSLTGAKETQYFGPGTRLLVL.

This clonotype was seen a handful of times. The J gene is TRBJ1-2, the V gene TRBV20-1; 9 bases map to TRBD1. The V gene's germline CDR1 is DFQATT and CDR2 SNEGSKA (reference sequence). The J segment lost 1 base and the V segment lost 2 bases, leaving 14 bases of the junction unmatched. The CDR3 runs 18 residues. CDR3 region: CSARPYRPRTGVNYGYTF. The CDR3 bases are TGCAGTGCTAGACCATACCGTCCGCGGACAGGGGTTAACTATGGCTACACCTTC.

This clonotype came up many times. The genes are TRBV11-2 and TRBJ1-1; a possible D gene is TRBD1 (6 bases). The CDR3 sequence is 13 residues long. The V gene's germline CDR1 is SGHAT and CDR2 FQNNGV. V was shortened by 5 bases and J by 6 bases, with 13 bases between the two germline ends. The CDR3 spells CASSHTRTAEAFF. The CDR3 bases are TGTGCCAGCAGCCATACACGGACAGCTGAAGCTTTCTTT.

This clonotype has a handful of counts. The chain carries TRBV6-2 or TRBV6-3 and TRBJ2-2; possible D gene TRBD2, 7 bases. From germline, CDR1 is MNHEY and CDR2 SVGEGT. This CDR3 is built from 15 residues. V lost 6 bases to trimming and J lost 7 bases, with 18 bases between them. The CDR3, as DNA: TGTGCCAGCAGCTACAGGGCGGGGGCATACGGGGAGCTGTTTTTT. It is translated as CASSYRAGAYGELFF.

This clonotype showed up just a few times. The chain links TRBV7-7 to TRBJ2-3; D is perhaps TRBD1 (6 bases). Trimming shortened V by 2 bases and J by 0 bases, and 15 bases separated the two germline ends. The CDR3 is 17 amino acids. Germline values: CDR1 SSHAT, CDR2 FNYEAQ (reference sequence). This CDR3 reads CASSLNAGVGSTDTQYF. The CDR3 region has the DNA TGTGCCAGCAGCTTAAATGCAGGGGTTGGGAGCACAGATACGCAGTATTTT.

This clonotype was counted many times. The chain employs TRBV18 and TRBJ2-3; TRBD2 might be the D (6 bases). V dropped 0 bases and J dropped 6 bases, with 10 bases sitting between them. Germline-derived CDR1 and CDR2 are KGHSH and LQKENI. This CDR3 has 14 amino acids. The chain's CDR3 is CASSPPSGRDTQYF. The CDR3 bases are TGTGCCAGCTCACCACCGTCAGGGAGGGATACGCAGTATTTT.

This clonotype was observed a handful of times. The chain is built from TRBV5-1 and TRBJ2-7, with D possibly TRBD1 on 6 matching bases. V lost 5 bases to trimming and J lost 7 bases, with 22 bases between them. Germline loops: CDR1 SGHRS, CDR2 YFSETQ. The CDR3 runs to 15 residues. CDR3 region: CASRAWAGAPGEQYF. For the CDR3, the DNA is TGCGCCAGCAGGGCTTGGGCAGGGGCCCCCGGGGAGCAGTACTTC.

There are many counts of this clonotype. The chain links TRBV28 to TRBJ2-7; 9 positions agree with TRBD2. V dropped 4 bases and J dropped 3; count of bases not matched to a gene: 10. Germline V CDR1 and CDR2: MDHEN, SYDVKM. The CDR3 is 16 residues long. The CDR3 nucleotides read TGTGCCAGCAGTTCTCCGCTGGCGGGGGGGCTCTACGAGCAGTACTTC. This sequence encodes CASSSPLAGGLYEQYF.

This chain links TRBV29-1 with TRBJ2-7, with D uncertain. The germline CDR1 and CDR2 sequences are SQVTM and ANQGSEA. With 4 bases removed from V and 5 bases from J, the gap between germline ends came to 9 bases. The CDR3 is 11 amino acids. The DNA of the CDR3 is TGCAGCGTTGGGGCCGGGCACGAGCAGTACTTC. Its protein is CSVGAGHEQYF.